The text below deals with one TCR beta chain. Its antigen is not known. These data come from a study of cytomegalovirus exposure and HLA in healthy donors. Findings of the study overall: In a later analysis, TCR beta V- and J-gene trimming was associated with a missense DCLRE1C variant.

60 Vbeta and 13 Jbeta primers were used in PCR. The method was immunoSEQ multiplex PCR; TCRdb's version includes in-frame clones alone and lacks a portion of them. The repertoire holds some 110,000 clones, over 75% seen once, with over 7.5% in the top ten. Germline V gene lookup returns CDR1 SEHNR and CDR2 FQNEAQ (reference sequence). The CDR3 covers 16 residues. The TCR comes from a woman between 40 and 50 years old in good health and CMV-seropositive. What was sequenced was PBMCs. The rearrangement uses TRBV7-9 and TRBJ2-5; 8 nucleotides line up with TRBD2. The J call may not be correct, given that the DNA end is closer to TRBJ2-7. In DNA, the CDR3 is TGTGCCAGCAGCTCGGGGGGGACCTACTTCTCCTACGAGCAGTACTTC. Protein: CASSSGGTYFSYEQYF.